The 26 T cell receptor beta chains given below trace back to one sample, sequenced in a study of beta chain features in type 1 diabetes. The authors reverse transcribed all of the isolated RNA, so sequencing captured expressed TCRB transcripts. The protocol was immunoSEQ multiplex PCR, while the TCRdb copy is restricted to in-frame clones and leaves out a portion. The sample records more than 150,000 clones, 10% to 15% being singletons. The sample taken for sequencing was central memory CD4+ T cells from blood. These receptors all stem from a woman under 30 in good health.

Comments on this clone: The sample carries other DNA sequences with the same CDR3. The genes are TRBV7-9 and TRBJ2-3, with TRBD1 identical over 10 bases. CDR3 length equals 15 residues. Germline CDR1 and CDR2: SEHNR and FQNEAQ (reference sequence). The ends lost 5 bases at V and 2 bases at J; junction bases unmatched: 4. The CDR3 region has the DNA TGTGCCAGCAGCCCGGGACAGGGGCACACAGATACGCAGTATTTT. Translating gives CASSPGQGHTDTQYF.

The sample holds a few counts of this clone. The chain combines TRBV6-6 with TRBJ2-3; TRBD2 matches 7 bases. Per the germline V gene, CDR1 is MNHNY and CDR2 is SVGAGI (reference sequence). This CDR3 is 14 amino acids long. With V trimmed by 5 bases and J by 2 bases, 4 bases remained unmatched. The CDR3 here is CASSLAEHTDTQYF. CDR3 nucleotide sequence: TGTGCCAGCAGTCTAGCGGAGCACACAGATACGCAGTATTTT.

There are a few counts of this clone. The chain joins TRBV9 to TRBJ2-7; D may be TRBD1 (5 bases). Between the trimmed V and J ends, which lost 3 bases and 7 bases, there was a span of 14 bases. This CDR3 is 13 amino acids long. From germline, CDR1 is SGDLS and CDR2 YYNGEE. DNA for the CDR3: TGTGCCAGCAGCGAGGGGTATTTCTCGGAGCAGTACTTC. This sequence encodes CASSEGYFSEQYF.

This clone was seen only a few times. The rearrangement joins TRBV28 to TRBJ1-2; TRBD1 is a possible D gene (6 bases). The CDR3 loop spans 14 amino acids. Germline lookup yields CDR1 MDHEN and CDR2 SYDVKM. Trimming pared 6 bases from V and 5 bases from J, leaving 16 bases between. CDR3 sequence (DNA): TGTGCCAGCAGGATCGGACAGTCGATTTATGGCTACACCTTC. Protein product: CASRIGQSIYGYTF.

The rearrangement uses TRBV11-2 and TRBJ2-2; D might be TRBD2 (6 bases). Per the germline V gene, CDR1 is SGHAT and CDR2 is FQNNGV. The CDR3 totals 15 residues. V lost 5 bases and J lost 6, with 16 bases in between. The CDR3, as DNA: TGTGCCAGCAGCACCTCGGGAGCTAGACCCGGGGAGCTGTTTTTT. Translated, it gives CASSTSGARPGELFF.

V is TRBV11-1 and J is TRBJ2-7; TRBD1 is a possible D gene (6 bases). The germline V gene encodes CDR1 SGHAT and CDR2 FQDESV (reference sequence). The CDR3 has 14 amino acids. Trimming stripped 3 bases from V and 5 bases from J, with 14 bases between. CDR3 sequence: CASSLLAQGNEQYF. As DNA, the CDR3 is TGTGCCAGCAGCTTGTTGGCCCAGGGGAACGAGCAGTACTTC.

The rearrangement links TRBV28 to TRBJ1-2; the match to TRBD1 covers 7 bases. Germline assignment: CDR1 MDHEN and CDR2 SYDVKM. This CDR3 spans 14 amino acids. The V gene end was trimmed by 5 bases and the J gene end by 7 bases; junction bases not matched to a gene: 10. In DNA, the CDR3 is TGTGCCAGCAGTCCTCCGACAGGGATGGCTGGCTACACCTTC. The encoded protein is CASSPPTGMAGYTF.

The chain joins TRBV28 to TRBJ2-7, with D maybe TRBD1 (5 bases). The CDR3 is 13 residues long. CDR1 and CDR2 from the germline V gene are MDHEN and SYDVKM. V was trimmed by 2 bases and J by 7 bases, leaving 12 bases between them. This CDR3 is CASSLAGSREQYF. For the CDR3, the DNA is TGTGCCAGCAGTTTAGCAGGGTCGCGGGAGCAGTACTTC.

A few counts support this clone. The V and J genes are TRBV9 and TRBJ2-1, with 8 bases identical to TRBD2. CDR1 and CDR2 from the germline V gene are SGDLS and YYNGEE. The CDR3 totals 13 residues. V lost 7 bases to trimming and J lost 2 bases; unmatched junction nucleotides: 2. CDR3 in amino acids: CASGGRTYNEQFF. The CDR3 DNA reads TGTGCCAGCGGCGGGAGGACCTACAATGAGCAGTTCTTC.

This clone was counted at least ten times. This sequence joins TRBV30 and TRBJ1-2; no firm D call. Looked up from germline, CDR1 is GTSNPN and CDR2 is SVGIG (reference sequence). Trimming pared 0 bases from V and 5 bases from J, leaving 13 bases between. This CDR3 is 14 amino acids long. CDR3 sequence: CAWSVPPARYGYTF. CDR3 nucleotides: TGTGCCTGGAGTGTACCCCCAGCGCGATATGGCTACACCTTC.

The rearrangement links TRBV5-1 to TRBJ2-2; the match to TRBD2 covers 8 bases. V lost 4 bases and J lost 5; bases outside the gene matches: 7. The CDR3 loop spans 15 amino acids. The germline V gene has CDR1 SGHRS and CDR2 YFSETQ. This CDR3 reads CASSLGSGSTGELFF. The CDR3 nucleotides are TGCGCCAGCAGCCTCGGCAGCGGGAGTACCGGGGAGCTGTTTTTT.

The rearrangement links TRBV7-2 to TRBJ2-5, with TRBD2 as a possible D gene (5 bases). With 1 base removed from V and 2 bases from J, the gap between germline ends came to 8 bases. The CDR3 extends over 14 amino acids. CDR1 SGHTA and CDR2 FQGNSA come from the germline V gene. The CDR3 coding sequence is TGTGCCAGCAGCTTAGTTGAGCGGCAAGAGACCCAGTACTTC. Translating gives CASSLVERQETQYF.

The chain uses TRBV14 and TRBJ1-1; 9 bases line up with TRBD1. CDR3 length: 15 residues. V lost 4 bases, J lost 10 bases, and 13 bases stayed unmatched. Germline V lookup: CDR1 SGHDN, CDR2 FVKESK. The CDR3 DNA reads TGTGCCAGCAGCCGTAGCGGGACAGGGCGAAGCGGAGCTTTCTTT. Translating it yields CASSRSGTGRSGAFF. The variable domain in full, completed from reference TRBV14 and TRBJ1-1, reads EAGVTQFPSHSVIEKGQTVTLRCDPISGHDNLYWYRRVMGKEIKFLLHFVKESKQDESGMPNNRFLAERTGGTYSTLKVQPAELEDSGVYFCASSRSGTGRSGAFFGQGTRLTVV.

This rearrangement joins TRBV6-5 to TRBJ1-2; 10 bases line up with TRBD1. CDR1 and CDR2 (germline): MNHEY, SVGAGI. CDR3 length equals 15 residues. V dropped 6 bases and J dropped 5; count of bases not matched to a gene: 9. CDR3: CASSLTGGQGYGYTF. Here the CDR3 DNA reads TGTGCCAGCAGCTTAACAGGGGGACAGGGGTATGGCTACACCTTC.

This clone came up a few times. This chain connects TRBV7-2 to TRBJ2-1; 11 bases fit TRBD1. The V and J ends lost 4 bases and 7 bases, in that order; junction bases with no gene match: 12. The CDR3 has 17 amino acids. CDR1 is SGHTA and CDR2 is FQGNSA in the germline V gene. The CDR3 protein is CASSSNSGTGGRNEQFF. CDR3 DNA: TGTGCCAGCAGCTCAAATTCCGGGACAGGGGGACGGAATGAGCAGTTCTTC.

The J gene is TRBJ2-3, the V gene TRBV6-5; 10 positions match TRBD2. Germline trimming cut 4 bases from V and 1 base from J; bases unmatched to any gene: 2. The length of the CDR3 is 15 residues. In germline, CDR1 is MNHEY, CDR2 SVGAGI. CDR3: CASSFGLAGTDTQYF. The CDR3 coding sequence is TGTGCCAGCAGTTTCGGACTAGCGGGCACAGATACGCAGTATTTT.

This clone was counted only a few times. The chain uses TRBV7-6 and TRBJ2-3; D perhaps matches TRBD2 (6 bases). Per the germline V gene, CDR1 is SGHVS and CDR2 is FNYEAQ. V was pared by 1 base and J by 7 bases, with 18 bases between. This CDR3 has 16 residues. The CDR3 coding sequence is TGTGCCAGCAGCTTAGTGGGGGGACTGGGCCCCAATACGCAGTATTTT. Translated: CASSLVGGLGPNTQYF.

Only a few counts were recorded for this clone. The chain recombines TRBV7-9 with TRBJ2-1; 10 nucleotides align to TRBD2. CDR3 length: 15 amino acids. V shed 3 bases, J shed 9 bases, and the junction held 8 bases outside the gene matches. From germline, CDR1 is SEHNR and CDR2 FQNEAQ (reference sequence). The CDR3 here is CASSLSGRARGEQFF. The DNA for the CDR3 is TGTGCCAGCAGCTTGAGCGGGAGGGCCAGGGGTGAGCAGTTCTTC.

The rearrangement joins TRBV27 to TRBJ2-1, with 8 bases identical to TRBD2. Germline V gives CDR1 MNHEY, CDR2 SMNVEV (reference sequence). This CDR3 comprises 14 residues. V lost 5 bases to trimming and J lost 6 bases; unmatched junction nucleotides: 6. CDR3 in amino acids: CASSPGGPSNEQFF. The CDR3 DNA reads as TGTGCCAGCAGTCCGGGAGGGCCGAGCAATGAGCAGTTCTTC.

The chain joins TRBV5-1 to TRBJ2-6; D is uncertain. This CDR3 is 13 amino acids long. V lost 2 bases and J 4 bases, leaving 4 bases between the germline ends. From germline, CDR1 is SGHRS and CDR2 YFSETQ. The CDR3 DNA sequence: TGCGCCAGCAGCTTCTCCGGGGCCAACGTCCTGACTTTC. This encodes CASSFSGANVLTF.

This clone was recorded a few times. The chain carries TRBV20-1 and TRBJ2-7; D gene uncertain. This CDR3 is built from 11 residues. Germline V gene sequence: CDR1 DFQATT, CDR2 SNEGSKA (reference sequence). V gave up 4 bases and J gave up 3 bases, with 7 bases separating them. This CDR3 is CSAIQVYEQYF. For the CDR3, the DNA is TGCAGTGCTATTCAGGTCTACGAGCAGTACTTC.

The chain has TRBV28 and TRBJ2-7; possible D gene TRBD2, 6 bases. Trimming took off 2 bases at V and 2 bases at J, with 13 bases between the two ends. CDR3 length: 15 residues. Per germline, CDR1 MDHEN and CDR2 SYDVKM. CDR3 protein: CASSLGGRLTYEQYF. The DNA of the CDR3 is TGTGCCAGCAGTTTAGGAGGGAGACTCACCTACGAGCAGTACTTC.

The V call is TRBV28, the J call TRBJ1-2; TRBD1 agrees at 11 bases. CDR3 length: 17 amino acids. The germline V gene has CDR1 MDHEN and CDR2 SYDVKM. J gave up 4 bases and V 3 bases, and 10 bases lay outside the gene matches. The chain's CDR3 is CASSLVRVGTGGYGYTF. In DNA, the CDR3 is TGTGCCAGCAGTTTGGTCCGGGTCGGGACAGGGGGCTATGGCTACACCTTC.

V is TRBV7-2 and J is TRBJ2-2, with 8 bases identical to TRBD1. In germline, CDR1 is SGHTA, CDR2 FQGNSA. V lost 5 bases to trimming and J lost 5 bases; unmatched junction nucleotides: 7. This CDR3 has 15 amino acids. CDR3 residues: CASSQNTGGTGELFF. DNA for the CDR3: TGTGCCAGCAGCCAGAATACAGGGGGGACCGGGGAGCTGTTTTTT. Together with reference TRBV7-2 and TRBJ2-2, the CDR3 gives the full variable domain: GAGVSQSPSNKVTEKGKDVELRCDPISGHTALYWYRQSLGQGLEFLIYFQGNSAPDKSGLPSDRFSAERTGGSVSTLTIQRTQQEDSAVYLCASSQNTGGTGELFFGEGSRLTVL.

The chain combines TRBV9 with TRBJ1-5; TRBD1 might be the D (6 bases). V was cut by 1 base and J by 4 bases, with 6 bases left in between. The CDR3 sequence is 13 residues long. Germline V lookup: CDR1 SGDLS, CDR2 YYNGEE. CDR3 in amino acids: CASSVTGNQPQHF. The DNA of the CDR3 is TGTGCCAGCAGCGTAACAGGGAATCAGCCCCAGCATTTT.

In this sample, this clone turned up a few times. The V call is TRBV6-6, the J call TRBJ1-3, with a possible D match to TRBD1 (6 bases). CDR1 is MNHNY, CDR2 SVGAGI, per germline (reference sequence). V gave up 5 bases and J gave up 0 bases, with 11 bases separating them. CDR3 length: 15 amino acids. The CDR3 bases are TGTGCCAGCAGTCCGGGAGGGGGCTCTGGAAACACCATATATTTT. It translates to CASSPGGGSGNTIYF.